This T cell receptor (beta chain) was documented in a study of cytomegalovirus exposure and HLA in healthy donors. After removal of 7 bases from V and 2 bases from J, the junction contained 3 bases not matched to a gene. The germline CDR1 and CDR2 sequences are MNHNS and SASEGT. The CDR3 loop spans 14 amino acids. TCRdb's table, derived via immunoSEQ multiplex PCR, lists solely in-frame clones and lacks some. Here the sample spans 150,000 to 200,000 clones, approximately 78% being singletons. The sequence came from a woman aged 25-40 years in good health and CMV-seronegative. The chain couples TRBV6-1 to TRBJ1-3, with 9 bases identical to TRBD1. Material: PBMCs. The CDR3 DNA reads TGTGCCAGCATCCGACAGGGGGCTGGAAACACCATATATTTT. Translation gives CASIRQGAGNTIYF.